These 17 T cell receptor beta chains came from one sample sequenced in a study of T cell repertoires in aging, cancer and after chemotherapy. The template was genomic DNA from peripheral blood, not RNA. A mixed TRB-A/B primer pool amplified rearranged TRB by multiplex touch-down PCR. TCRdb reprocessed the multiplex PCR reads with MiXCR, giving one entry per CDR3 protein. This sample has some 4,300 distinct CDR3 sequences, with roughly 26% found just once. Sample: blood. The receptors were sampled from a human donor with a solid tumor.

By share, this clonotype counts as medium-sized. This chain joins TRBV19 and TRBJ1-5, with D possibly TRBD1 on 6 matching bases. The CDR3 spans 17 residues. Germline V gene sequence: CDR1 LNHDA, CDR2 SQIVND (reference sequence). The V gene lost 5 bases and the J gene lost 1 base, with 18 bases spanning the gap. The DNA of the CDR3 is TGTGCCAGTAGTGCGAGGGGGTCCGATATGAGCAATCAGCCCCAGCATTTT. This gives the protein CASSARGSDMSNQPQHF.

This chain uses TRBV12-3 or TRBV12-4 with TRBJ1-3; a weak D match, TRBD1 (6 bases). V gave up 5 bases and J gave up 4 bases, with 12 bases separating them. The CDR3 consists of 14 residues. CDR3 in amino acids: CASSRRGLGNTIYF. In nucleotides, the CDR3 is TGTGCCAGCAGTCGCAGGGGATTGGGAAACACCATATATTTT.

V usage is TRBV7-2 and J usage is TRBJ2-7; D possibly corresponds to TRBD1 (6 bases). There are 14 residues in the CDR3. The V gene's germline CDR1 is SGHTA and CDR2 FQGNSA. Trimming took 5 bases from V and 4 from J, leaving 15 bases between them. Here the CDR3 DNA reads TGTGCCAGCAGCCTAATGGGTGGGACATACGAGCAGTACTTC. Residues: CASSLMGGTYEQYF.

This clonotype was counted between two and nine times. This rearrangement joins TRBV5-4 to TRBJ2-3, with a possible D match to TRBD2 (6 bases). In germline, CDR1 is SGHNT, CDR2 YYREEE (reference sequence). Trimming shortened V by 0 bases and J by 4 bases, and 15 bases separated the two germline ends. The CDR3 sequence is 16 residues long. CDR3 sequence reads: CASSLGRAGLADTQYF. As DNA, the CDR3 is TGTGCCAGCAGCTTGGGGCGGGCGGGACTCGCAGATACGCAGTATTTT. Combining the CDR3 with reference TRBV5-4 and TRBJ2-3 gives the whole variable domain ETGVTQSPTHLIKTRGQQVTLRCSSQSGHNTVSWYQQALGQGPQFIFQYYREEENGRGNFPPRFSGLQFPNYSSELNVNALELDDSALYLCASSLGRAGLADTQYFGPGTRLTVL.

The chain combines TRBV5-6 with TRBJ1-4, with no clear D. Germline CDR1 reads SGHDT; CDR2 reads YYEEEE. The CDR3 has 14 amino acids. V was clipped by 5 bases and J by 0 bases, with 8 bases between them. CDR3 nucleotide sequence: TGTGCCAGCAGGTGGTCTGCAACTAATGAAAAACTGTTTTTT. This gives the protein CASRWSATNEKLFF.

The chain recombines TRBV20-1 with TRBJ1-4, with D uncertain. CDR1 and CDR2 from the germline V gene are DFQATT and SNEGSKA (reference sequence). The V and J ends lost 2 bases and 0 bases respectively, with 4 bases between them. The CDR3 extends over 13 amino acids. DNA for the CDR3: TGCAGTGCTAGAAGAACAACTAATGAAAAACTGTTTTTT. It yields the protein CSARRTTNEKLFF.

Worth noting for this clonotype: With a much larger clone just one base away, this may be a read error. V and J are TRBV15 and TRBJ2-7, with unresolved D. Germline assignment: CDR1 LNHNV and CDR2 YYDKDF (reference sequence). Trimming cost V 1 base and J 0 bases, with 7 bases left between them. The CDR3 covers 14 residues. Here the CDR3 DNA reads TGTGCCACCAGCAGAGGGGGATGCTCCTACGAGCAGTACTTC. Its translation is CATSRGGCSYEQYF. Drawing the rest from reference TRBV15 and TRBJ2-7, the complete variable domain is DAMVIQNPRYQVTQFGKPVTLSCSQTLNHNVMYWYQQKSSQAPKLLFHYYDKDFNNEADTPDNFQSRRPNTSFCFLDIRSPGLGDTAMYLCATSRGGCSYEQYFGPGTRLTVT.

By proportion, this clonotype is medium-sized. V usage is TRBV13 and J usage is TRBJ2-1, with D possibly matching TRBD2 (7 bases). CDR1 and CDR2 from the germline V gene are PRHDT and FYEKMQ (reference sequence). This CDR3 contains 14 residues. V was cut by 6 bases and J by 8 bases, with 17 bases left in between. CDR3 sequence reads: CASRSLRGGYEQFF. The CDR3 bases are TGTGCCAGCAGATCACTACGCGGGGGCTATGAGCAGTTCTTC.

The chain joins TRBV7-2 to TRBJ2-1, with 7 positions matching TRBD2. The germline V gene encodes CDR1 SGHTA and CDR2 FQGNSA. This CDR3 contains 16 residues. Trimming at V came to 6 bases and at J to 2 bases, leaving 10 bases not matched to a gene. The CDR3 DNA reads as TGTGCCAGCAGTCCAGGGAGGGCCCTCGCCTACAATGAGCAGTTCTTC. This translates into CASSPGRALAYNEQFF.

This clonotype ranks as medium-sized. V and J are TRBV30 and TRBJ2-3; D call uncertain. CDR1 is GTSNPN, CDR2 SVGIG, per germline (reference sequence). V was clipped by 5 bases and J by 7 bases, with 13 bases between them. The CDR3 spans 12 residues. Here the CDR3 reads CAWGETPHTQYF. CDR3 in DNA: TGTGCCTGGGGTGAGACCCCTCATACGCAGTATTTT.

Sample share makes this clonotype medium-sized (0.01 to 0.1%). The CDR3 spells CASSQGLAGGGELFF. In DNA, the CDR3 is TGTGCCAGCAGCCAGGGACTAGCGGGAGGTGGGGAGCTGTTTTTT. This rearrangement joins TRBV6-5 to TRBJ2-2; the match to TRBD2 covers 15 bases. Germline V gene lookup returns CDR1 MNHEY and CDR2 SVGAGI. V gave up 6 bases and J gave up 8 bases; unmatched junction bases: 4. This CDR3 is built from 15 residues.

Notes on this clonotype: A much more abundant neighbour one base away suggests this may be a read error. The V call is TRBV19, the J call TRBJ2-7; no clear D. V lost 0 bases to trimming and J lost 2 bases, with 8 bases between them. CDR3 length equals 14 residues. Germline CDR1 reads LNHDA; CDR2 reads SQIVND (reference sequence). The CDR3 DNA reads TGTGCCAGTAGTATAGATGGCGAAACCTACGAGCAGTACTTC. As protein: CASSIDGETYEQYF.

The CDR3 DNA is TGTGCCAGCAGCCCCTCGGGGACCTACGAGCAGTACTTC. This codes for CASSPSGTYEQYF. The rearrangement joins TRBV7-9 to TRBJ2-7, with D possibly TRBD2 on 5 matching bases. The CDR3 is made up of 13 amino acids. The V end was cut by 5 bases, the J end by 2 bases, with 10 bases between. Per the germline V gene, CDR1 is SEHNR and CDR2 is FQNEAQ (reference sequence).

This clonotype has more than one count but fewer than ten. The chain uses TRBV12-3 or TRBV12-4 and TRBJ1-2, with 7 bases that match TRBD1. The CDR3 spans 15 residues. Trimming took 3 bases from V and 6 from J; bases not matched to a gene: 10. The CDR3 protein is CASSFRQRGRDGYTF. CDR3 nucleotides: TGTGCCAGCAGTTTTCGTCAGAGGGGGCGAGATGGCTACACCTTC.

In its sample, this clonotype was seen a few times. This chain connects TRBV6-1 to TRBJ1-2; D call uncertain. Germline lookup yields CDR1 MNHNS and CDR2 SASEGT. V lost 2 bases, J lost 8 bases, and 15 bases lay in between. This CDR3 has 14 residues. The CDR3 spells CASSESGIPGGYTF. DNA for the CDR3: TGTGCCAGCAGTGAAAGTGGCATCCCGGGAGGCTACACCTTC.

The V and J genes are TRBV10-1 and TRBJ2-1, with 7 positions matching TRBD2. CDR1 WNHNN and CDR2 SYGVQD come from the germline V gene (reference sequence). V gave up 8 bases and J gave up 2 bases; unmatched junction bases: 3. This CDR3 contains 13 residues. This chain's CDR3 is CASGGGAYNEQFF. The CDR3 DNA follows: TGCGCCAGCGGGGGGGGGGCCTACAATGAGCAGTTCTTC.

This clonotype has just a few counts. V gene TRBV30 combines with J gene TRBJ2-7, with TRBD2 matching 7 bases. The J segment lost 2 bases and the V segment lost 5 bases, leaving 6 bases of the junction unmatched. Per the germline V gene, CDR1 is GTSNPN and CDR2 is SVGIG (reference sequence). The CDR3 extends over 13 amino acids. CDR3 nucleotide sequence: TGTGCCTGGGGGGGGGGAACGGCCTACGAGCAGTACTTC. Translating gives CAWGGGTAYEQYF.